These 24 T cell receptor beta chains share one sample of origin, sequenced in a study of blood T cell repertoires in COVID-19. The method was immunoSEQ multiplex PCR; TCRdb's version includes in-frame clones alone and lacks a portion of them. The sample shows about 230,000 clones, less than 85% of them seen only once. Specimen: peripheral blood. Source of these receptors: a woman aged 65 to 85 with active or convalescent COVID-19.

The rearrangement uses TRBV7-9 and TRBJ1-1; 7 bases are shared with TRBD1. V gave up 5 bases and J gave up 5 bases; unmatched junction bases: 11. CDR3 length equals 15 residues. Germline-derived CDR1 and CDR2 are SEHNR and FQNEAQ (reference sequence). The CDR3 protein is CASSHRGGMITEAFF. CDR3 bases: TGTGCCAGCAGCCACAGGGGCGGGATGATTACTGAAGCTTTCTTT.

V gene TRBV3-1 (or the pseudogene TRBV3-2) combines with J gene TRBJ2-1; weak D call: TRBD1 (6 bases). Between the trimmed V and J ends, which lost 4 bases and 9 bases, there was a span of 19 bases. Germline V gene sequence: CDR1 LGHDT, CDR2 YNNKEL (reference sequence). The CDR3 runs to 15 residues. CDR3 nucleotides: TGTGCCAGCAGCCGCCGAATGGGGGCATTGTTTGAGCAGTTCTTC. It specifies CASSRRMGALFEQFF.

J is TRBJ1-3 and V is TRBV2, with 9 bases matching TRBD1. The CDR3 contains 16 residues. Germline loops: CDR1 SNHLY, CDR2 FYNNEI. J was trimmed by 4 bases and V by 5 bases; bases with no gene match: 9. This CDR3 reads CASSTQGARGGNTIYF. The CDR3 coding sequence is TGTGCCAGCAGTACACAGGGGGCGCGCGGAGGAAACACCATATATTTT.

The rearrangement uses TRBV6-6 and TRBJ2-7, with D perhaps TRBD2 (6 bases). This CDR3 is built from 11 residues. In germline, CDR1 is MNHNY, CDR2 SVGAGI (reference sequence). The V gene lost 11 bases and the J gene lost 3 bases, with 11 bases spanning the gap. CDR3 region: CACWGDYEQYF. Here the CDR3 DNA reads TGTGCCTGCTGGGGGGACTACGAGCAGTACTTC.

CDR3 nucleotide sequence: TGTGCCAGCAAAACTCGCGGGGCTGCTGGGGGCAATCAGCCCCAGCATTTT. The encoded protein is CASKTRGAAGGNQPQHF. V and J are TRBV27 and TRBJ1-5; tentatively, D is TRBD1 (5 bases). The germline V gene has CDR1 MNHEY and CDR2 SMNVEV (reference sequence). The CDR3 consists of 17 residues. Trimming removed 7 bases from V and 2 bases from J, with 21 bases in between.

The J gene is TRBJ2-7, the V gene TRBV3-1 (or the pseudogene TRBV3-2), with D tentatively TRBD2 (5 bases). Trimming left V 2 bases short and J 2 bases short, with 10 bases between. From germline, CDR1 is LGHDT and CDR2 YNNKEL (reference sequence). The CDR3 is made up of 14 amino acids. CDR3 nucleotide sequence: TGTGCCAGCAGCCAACGCGGGTCCCCCTACGAGCAGTACTTC. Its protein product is CASSQRGSPYEQYF.

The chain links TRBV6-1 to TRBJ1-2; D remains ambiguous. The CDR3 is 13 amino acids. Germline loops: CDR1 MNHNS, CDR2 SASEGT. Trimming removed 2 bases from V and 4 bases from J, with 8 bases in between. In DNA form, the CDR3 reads TGTGCCAGCAGTGAATTTGGAGTCTATGGCTACACCTTC. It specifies CASSEFGVYGYTF.

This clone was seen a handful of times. The DNA of the CDR3 is TGTGCCAGTAAAGGAGGACGGCATAGCAATCAGCCCCAGCATTTT. Its protein is CASKGGRHSNQPQHF. The gene calls are TRBV19 and TRBJ1-5, with D hard to call. Per the germline V gene, CDR1 is LNHDA and CDR2 is SQIVND (reference sequence). Trimming stripped 7 bases from V and 0 bases from J, with 13 bases between. The CDR3 runs 15 residues. Complete variable domain (other parts from reference TRBV19 and TRBJ1-5): DGGITQSPKYLFRKEGQNVTLSCEQNLNHDAMYWYRQDPGQGLRLIYYSQIVNDFQKGDIAEGYSVSREKKESFPLTVTSAQKNPTAFYLCASKGGRHSNQPQHFGDGTRLSIL.

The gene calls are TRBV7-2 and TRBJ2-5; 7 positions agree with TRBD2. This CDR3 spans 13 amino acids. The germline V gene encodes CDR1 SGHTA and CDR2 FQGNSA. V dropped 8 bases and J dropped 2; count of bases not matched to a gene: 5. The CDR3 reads CASGGGVQETQYF. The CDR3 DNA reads TGTGCCAGCGGTGGGGGGGTGCAAGAGACCCAGTACTTC.

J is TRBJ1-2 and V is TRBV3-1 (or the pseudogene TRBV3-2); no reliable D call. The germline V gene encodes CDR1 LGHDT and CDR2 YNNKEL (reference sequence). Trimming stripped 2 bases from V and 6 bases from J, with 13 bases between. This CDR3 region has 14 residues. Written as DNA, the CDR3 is TGTGCCAGCAGCCAAACTCAGTCCCGGGATGGCTACACCTTC. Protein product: CASSQTQSRDGYTF.

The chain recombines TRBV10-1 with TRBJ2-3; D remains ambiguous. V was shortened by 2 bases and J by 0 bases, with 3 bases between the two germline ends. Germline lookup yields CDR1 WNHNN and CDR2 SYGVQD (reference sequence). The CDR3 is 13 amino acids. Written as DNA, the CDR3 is TGCGCCAGCAGTGAGGGCAGCACAGATACGCAGTATTTT. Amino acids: CASSEGSTDTQYF.

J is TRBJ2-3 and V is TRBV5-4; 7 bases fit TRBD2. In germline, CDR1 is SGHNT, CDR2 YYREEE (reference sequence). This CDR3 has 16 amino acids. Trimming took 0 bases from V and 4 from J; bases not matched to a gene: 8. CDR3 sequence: CASSLVVGGPSDTQYF. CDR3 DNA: TGTGCCAGCAGCTTGGTCGTGGGAGGGCCCTCAGATACGCAGTATTTT.

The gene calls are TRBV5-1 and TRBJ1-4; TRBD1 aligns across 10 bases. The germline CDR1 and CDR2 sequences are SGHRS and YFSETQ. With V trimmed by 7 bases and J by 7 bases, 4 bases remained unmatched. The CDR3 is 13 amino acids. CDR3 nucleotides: TGCGCCAGCCGGACAGGGGGAAGTGAAAAACTGTTTTTT. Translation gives CASRTGGSEKLFF.

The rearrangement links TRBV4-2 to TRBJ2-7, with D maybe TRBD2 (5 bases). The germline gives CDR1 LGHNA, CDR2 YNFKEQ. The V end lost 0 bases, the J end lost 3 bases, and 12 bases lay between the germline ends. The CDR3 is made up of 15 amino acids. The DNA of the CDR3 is TGTGCCAGCAGCCAAGATGCTACGGGGAACTACGAGCAGTACTTC. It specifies CASSQDATGNYEQYF.

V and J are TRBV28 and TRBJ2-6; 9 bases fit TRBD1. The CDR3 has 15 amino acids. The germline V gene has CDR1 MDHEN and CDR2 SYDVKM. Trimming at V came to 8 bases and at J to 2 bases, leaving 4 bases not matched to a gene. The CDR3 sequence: CASGTGGAGANVLTF. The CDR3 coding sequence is TGTGCCAGCGGAACAGGGGGCGCTGGGGCCAACGTCCTGACTTTC.

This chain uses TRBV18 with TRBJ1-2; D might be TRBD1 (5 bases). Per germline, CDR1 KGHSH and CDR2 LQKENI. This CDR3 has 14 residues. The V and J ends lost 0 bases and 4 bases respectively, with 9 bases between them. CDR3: CASSPPGVGYGYTF. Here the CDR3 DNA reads TGTGCCAGCTCACCACCAGGGGTGGGCTATGGCTACACCTTC.

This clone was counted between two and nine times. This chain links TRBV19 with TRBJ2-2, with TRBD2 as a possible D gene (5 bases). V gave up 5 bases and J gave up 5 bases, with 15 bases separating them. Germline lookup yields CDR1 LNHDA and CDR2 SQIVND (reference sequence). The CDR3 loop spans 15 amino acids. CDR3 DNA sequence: TGTGCCAGTAGTGGGCCCACGAGGGCAACCGGGGAGCTGTTTTTT. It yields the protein CASSGPTRATGELFF.

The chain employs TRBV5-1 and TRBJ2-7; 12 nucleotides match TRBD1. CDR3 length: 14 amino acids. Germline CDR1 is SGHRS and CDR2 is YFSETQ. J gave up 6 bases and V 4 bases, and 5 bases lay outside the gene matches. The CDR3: CASSPGQGAGEQYF. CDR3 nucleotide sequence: TGCGCCAGCAGCCCGGGACAGGGGGCGGGCGAGCAGTACTTC.

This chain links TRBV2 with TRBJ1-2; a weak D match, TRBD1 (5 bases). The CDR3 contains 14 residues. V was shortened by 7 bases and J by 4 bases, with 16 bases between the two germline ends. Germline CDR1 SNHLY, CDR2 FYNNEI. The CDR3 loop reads CASNRSSLAYGYTF. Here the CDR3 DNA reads TGTGCCAGCAACAGGAGCTCTCTGGCCTATGGCTACACCTTC.

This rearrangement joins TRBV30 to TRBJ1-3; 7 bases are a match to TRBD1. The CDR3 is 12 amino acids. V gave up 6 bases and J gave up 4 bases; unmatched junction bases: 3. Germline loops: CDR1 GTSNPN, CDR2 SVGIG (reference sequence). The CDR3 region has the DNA TGTGCCTGCCCGACAGGGGGAAACACCATATATTTT. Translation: CACPTGGNTIYF.

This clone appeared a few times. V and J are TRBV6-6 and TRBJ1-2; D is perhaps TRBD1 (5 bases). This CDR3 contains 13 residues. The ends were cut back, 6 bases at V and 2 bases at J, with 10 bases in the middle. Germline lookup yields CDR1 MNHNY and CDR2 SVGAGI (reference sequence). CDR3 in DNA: TGTGCCAGCAGGCGGGACGTAAACTATGGCTACACCTTC. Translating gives CASRRDVNYGYTF.

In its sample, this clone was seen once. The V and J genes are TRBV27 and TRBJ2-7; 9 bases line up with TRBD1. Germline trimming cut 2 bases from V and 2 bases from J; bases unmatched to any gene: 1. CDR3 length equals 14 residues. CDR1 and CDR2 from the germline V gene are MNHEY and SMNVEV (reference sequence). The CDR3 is CASSLRTGAYEQYF. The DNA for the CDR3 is TGTGCCAGCAGTTTAAGGACAGGGGCCTACGAGCAGTACTTC.

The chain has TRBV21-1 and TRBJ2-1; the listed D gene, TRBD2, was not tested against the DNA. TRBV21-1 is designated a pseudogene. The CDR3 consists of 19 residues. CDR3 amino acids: CASSPHGRGELFDWNEQFF. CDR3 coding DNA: TGTGCCAGCAGCCCCCATGGGCGGGGGGAATTATTTGACTGGAATGAGCAGTTCTTC.

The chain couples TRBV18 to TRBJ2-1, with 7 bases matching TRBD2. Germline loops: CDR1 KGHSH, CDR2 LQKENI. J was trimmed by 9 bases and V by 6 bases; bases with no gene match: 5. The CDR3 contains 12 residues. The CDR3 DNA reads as TGTGCCAGCTCCCCTCAGCGGGGTGAGCAGTTCTTC. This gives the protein CASSPQRGEQFF.